Listed here is a single T cell receptor beta chain. Its antigen is undetermined. There are 13 residues in the CDR3. Germline V gives CDR1 LNHNV, CDR2 YYDKDF (reference sequence). Trimming removed 0 bases at V and 8 bases at J, with 10 bases between. The data originate from a study of T cell responses to AZD1222 COVID-19 vaccine. Study outcomes and limitations: The span of vaccine-associated CD4 TCRs extended across spike, with dominance at 160-218 and 743-854. With two AZD1222 doses given, Spike-specific TCR breadth and depth both rose. Donors in the cohort were predominantly white British and more often female, and clonal diversity was possibly underestimated.

This table comes from immunoSEQ multiplex PCR, and its TCRdb copy is limited to in-frame clones, with some not included. The sample yields around 180,000 clones, around 88% seen once. The sample was peripheral blood, taken on day 0 of AZD1222 vaccination. This chain links TRBV15 with TRBJ1-2; D is uncertain. The clonotype originates from an adult in good health. CDR3 residues: CATSRDPIRGYTF. CDR3 nucleotides: TGTGCCACCAGCAGAGATCCCATCAGGGGCTACACCTTC.